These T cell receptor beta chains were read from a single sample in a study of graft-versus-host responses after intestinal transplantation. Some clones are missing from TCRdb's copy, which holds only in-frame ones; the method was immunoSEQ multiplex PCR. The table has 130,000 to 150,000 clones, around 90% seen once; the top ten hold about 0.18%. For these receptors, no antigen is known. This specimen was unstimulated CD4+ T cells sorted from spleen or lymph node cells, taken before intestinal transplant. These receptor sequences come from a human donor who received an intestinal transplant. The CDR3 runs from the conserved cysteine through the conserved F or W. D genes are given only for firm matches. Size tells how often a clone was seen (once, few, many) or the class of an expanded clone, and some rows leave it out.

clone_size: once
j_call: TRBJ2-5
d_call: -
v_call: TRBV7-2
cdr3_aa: CASSLGEEETQYF
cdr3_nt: TGTGCCAGCAGCTTAGGTGAGGAAGAGACCCAGTACTTC

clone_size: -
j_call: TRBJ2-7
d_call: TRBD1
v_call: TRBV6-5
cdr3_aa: CASIMTGTVSYEQYF
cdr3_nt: TGTGCCAGCATAATGACCGGGACAGTCTCCTACGAGCAGTACTTC

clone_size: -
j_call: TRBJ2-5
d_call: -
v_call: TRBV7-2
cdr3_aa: CASSPRWSGFQETQYF
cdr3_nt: TGTGCCAGCAGCCCTCGTTGGAGCGGTTTCCAAGAGACCCAGTACTTC

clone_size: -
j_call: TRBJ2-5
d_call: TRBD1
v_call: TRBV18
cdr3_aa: CASSGQARETQYF
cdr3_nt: TGTGCCAGCTCAGGACAGGCCAGGGAGACCCAGTACTTC

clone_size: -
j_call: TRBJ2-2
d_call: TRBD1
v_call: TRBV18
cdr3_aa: CASSPADRGQAGELFF
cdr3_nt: TGTGCCAGCTCACCAGCGGACAGGGGGCAAGCCGGGGAGCTGTTTTTT

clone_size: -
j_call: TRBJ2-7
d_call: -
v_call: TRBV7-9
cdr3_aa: CASSFPVSYEQYF
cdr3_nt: TGTGCCAGCAGCTTCCCGGTCTCCTACGAGCAGTACTTC

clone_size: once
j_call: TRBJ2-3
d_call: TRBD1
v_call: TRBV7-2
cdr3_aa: CASSLRQGRTDTQYF
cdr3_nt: TGTGCCAGCAGCTTACGACAGGGACGCACAGATACGCAGTATTTT

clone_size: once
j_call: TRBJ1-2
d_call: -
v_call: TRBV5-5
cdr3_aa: CASSLVRKGWYGYTF
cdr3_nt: TGTGCCAGCAGCTTGGTCCGGAAGGGATGGTATGGCTACACCTTC

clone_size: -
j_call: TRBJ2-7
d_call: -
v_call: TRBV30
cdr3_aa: CAWSGGVGVNYEQYF
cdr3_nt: TGTGCCTGGAGTGGGGGGGTAGGTGTAAACTACGAGCAGTACTTC

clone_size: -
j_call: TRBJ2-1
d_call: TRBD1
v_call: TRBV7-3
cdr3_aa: CASRRDRGAYNEQFF
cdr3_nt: TGTGCCAGCAGAAGGGACAGGGGAGCCTACAATGAGCAGTTCTTC

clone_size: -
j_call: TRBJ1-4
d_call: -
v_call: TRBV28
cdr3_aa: CASSLWSEKLFF
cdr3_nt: TGTGCCAGCAGTTTATGGAGTGAAAAACTGTTTTTT

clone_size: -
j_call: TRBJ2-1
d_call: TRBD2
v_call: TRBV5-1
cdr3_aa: CASIGGGPHNEQFF
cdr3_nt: TGCGCCAGCATCGGGGGAGGGCCTCACAATGAGCAGTTCTTC

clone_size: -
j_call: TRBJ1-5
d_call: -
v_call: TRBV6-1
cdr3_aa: CASSEAPRAVGVNQPQHF
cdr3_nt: TGTGCCAGCAGTGAAGCTCCCAGGGCAGTGGGGGTCAATCAGCCCCAGCATTTT

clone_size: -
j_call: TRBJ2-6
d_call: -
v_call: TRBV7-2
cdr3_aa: CASSQPGTPSGANVLTF
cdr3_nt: TGTGCCAGCAGCCAACCGGGCACCCCCTCTGGGGCCAACGTCCTGACTTTC

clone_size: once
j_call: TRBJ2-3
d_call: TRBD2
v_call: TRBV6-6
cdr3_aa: CASSFPSGRDTQYF
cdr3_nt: TGTGCCAGCAGCTTCCCTAGCGGGAGAGATACGCAGTATTTT

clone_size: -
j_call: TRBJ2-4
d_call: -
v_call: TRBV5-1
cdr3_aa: CASSPGILAKNIQYF
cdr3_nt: TGCGCCAGCAGCCCGGGGATCCTAGCCAAAAACATTCAGTACTTC

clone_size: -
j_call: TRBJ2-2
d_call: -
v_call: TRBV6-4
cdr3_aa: CASSDSGSQDRNTGELFF
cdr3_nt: TGTGCCAGCAGTGACTCGGGGAGTCAGGACAGGAACACCGGGGAGCTGTTTTTT

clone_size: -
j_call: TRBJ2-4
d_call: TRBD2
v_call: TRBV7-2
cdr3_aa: CASQSSGTAKNIQYF
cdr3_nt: TGTGCCAGCCAATCTAGCGGAACAGCCAAAAACATTCAGTACTTC

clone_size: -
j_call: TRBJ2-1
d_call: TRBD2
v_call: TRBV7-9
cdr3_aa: CASSARVIAGNEQFF
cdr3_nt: TGTGCCAGCAGCGCCAGGGTAATAGCGGGGAATGAGCAGTTCTTC

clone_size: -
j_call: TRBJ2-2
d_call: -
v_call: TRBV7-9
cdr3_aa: CASSRWTLAQTGELFF
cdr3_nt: TGTGCCAGCAGCCGTTGGACTTTGGCCCAAACCGGGGAGCTGTTTTTT

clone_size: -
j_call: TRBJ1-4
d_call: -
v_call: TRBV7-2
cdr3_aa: CASSLGGRKRTNEKLFF
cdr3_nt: TGTGCCAGCAGCTTAGGGGGGCGGAAGAGAACTAATGAAAAACTGTTTTTT

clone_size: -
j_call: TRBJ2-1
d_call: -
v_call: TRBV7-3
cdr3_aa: CASSTTEGGQFF
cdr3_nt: TGTGCCAGCAGCACCACTGAAGGCGGGCAGTTCTTC

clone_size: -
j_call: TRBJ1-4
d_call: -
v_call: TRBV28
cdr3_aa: CASSPTSGAPNEKLFF
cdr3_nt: TGTGCCAGCAGCCCGACGTCGGGGGCCCCTAATGAAAAACTGTTTTTT

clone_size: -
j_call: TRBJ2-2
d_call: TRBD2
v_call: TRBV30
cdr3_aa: CAWSRGERTGELFF
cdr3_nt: TGTGCCTGGAGTCGGGGGGAGCGTACCGGGGAGCTGTTTTTT

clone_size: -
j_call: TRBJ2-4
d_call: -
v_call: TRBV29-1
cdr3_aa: CSVGTETLAKNIQYF
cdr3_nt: TGCAGCGTTGGGACAGAAACTTTAGCCAAAAACATTCAGTACTTC

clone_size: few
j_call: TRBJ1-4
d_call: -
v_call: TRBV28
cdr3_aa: CASSFWGMREEKLFF
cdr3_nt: TGTGCCAGCAGTTTTTGGGGCATGAGGGAAGAAAAACTGTTTTTT

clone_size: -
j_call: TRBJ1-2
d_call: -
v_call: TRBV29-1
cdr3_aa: CSVADRTNYGYTF
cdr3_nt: TGCAGCGTTGCGGACCGGACTAACTATGGCTACACCTTC

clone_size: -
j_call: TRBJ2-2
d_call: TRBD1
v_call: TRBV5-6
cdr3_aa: CASSFVRGKNTGELFF
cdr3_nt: TGTGCCAGCAGCTTCGTCAGGGGGAAGAACACCGGGGAGCTGTTTTTT

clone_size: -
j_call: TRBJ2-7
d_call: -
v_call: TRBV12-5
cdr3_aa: CASGRDGDEQYF
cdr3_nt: TGTGCTAGTGGACGGGATGGAGACGAGCAGTACTTC

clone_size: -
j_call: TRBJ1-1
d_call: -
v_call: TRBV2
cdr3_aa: CASSVTTENTEAFF
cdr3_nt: TGTGCCAGCAGTGTGACCACGGAGAACACTGAAGCTTTCTTT

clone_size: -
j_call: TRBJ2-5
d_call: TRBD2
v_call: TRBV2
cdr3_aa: CASTPGLAGGAQETQYF
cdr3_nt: TGTGCCAGCACACCCGGACTAGCGGGGGGGGCTCAAGAGACCCAGTACTTC

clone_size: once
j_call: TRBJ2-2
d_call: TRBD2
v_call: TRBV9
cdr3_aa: CASSEGGLAGGLAGELFF
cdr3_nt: TGTGCCAGCAGCGAGGGAGGACTAGCGGGAGGGCTGGCCGGGGAGCTGTTTTTT

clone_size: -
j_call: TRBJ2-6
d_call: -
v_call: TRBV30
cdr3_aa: CAWSVGAGAFSGANVLTF
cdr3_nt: TGTGCCTGGAGTGTGGGGGCAGGGGCTTTCTCTGGGGCCAACGTCCTGACTTTC

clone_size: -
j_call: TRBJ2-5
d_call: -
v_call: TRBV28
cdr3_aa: CASSLGDYQETQYF
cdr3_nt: TGTGCCAGCAGTTTGGGTGACTACCAAGAGACCCAGTACTTC

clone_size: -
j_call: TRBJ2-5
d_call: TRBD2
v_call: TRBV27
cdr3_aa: CASSLRLAGGEETQYF
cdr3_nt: TGTGCCAGCAGTTTAAGACTAGCGGGAGGTGAAGAGACCCAGTACTTC

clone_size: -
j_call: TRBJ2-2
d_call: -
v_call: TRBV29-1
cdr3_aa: CSVAGTANTGELFF
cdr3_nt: TGCAGCGTTGCTGGCACCGCGAACACCGGGGAGCTGTTTTTT

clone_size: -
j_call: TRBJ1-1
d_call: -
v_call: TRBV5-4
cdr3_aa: CASSLEGGRTEAFF
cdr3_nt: TGTGCCAGCAGCTTGGAAGGGGGGAGAACTGAAGCTTTCTTT

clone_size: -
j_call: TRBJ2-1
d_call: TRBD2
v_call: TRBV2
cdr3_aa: CASSTTSALGEQFF
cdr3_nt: TGTGCTAGCAGTACAACTAGCGCGTTGGGTGAGCAGTTCTTC

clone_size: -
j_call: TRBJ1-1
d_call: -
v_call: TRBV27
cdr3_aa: CASSLSRGSRTEAFF
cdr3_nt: TGTGCCAGCAGTTTATCGAGAGGGAGTCGTACTGAAGCTTTCTTT

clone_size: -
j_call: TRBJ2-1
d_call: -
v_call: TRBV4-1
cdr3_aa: CASSQPGRSGEQFF
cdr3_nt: TGCGCCAGCAGCCAGCCCGGGCGCAGCGGTGAGCAGTTCTTC

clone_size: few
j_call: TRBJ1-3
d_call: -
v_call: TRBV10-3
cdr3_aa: CAISESGRGGGNTIYF
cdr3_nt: TGTGCCATCAGTGAGTCGGGGAGGGGAGGTGGAAACACCATATATTTT

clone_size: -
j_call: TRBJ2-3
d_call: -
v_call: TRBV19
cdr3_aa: CASSIGQGLTDTQYF
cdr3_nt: TGTGCCAGTAGTATAGGGCAGGGGCTCACAGATACGCAGTATTTT

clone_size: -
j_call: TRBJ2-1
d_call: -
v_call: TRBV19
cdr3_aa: CASSMAPGEQFF
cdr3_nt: TGTGCCAGTAGTATGGCCCCCGGAGAGCAGTTCTTC

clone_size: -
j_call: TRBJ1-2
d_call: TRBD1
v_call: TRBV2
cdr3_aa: CASSDEDRGRRSYGYTF
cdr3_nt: TGTGCCAGCAGTGATGAGGACAGGGGGCGCCGTTCCTATGGCTACACCTTC

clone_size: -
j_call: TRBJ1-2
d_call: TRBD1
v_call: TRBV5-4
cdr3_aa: CASSRRQGSYGYTF
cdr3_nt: TGTGCCAGCAGCCGTAGACAGGGCAGCTATGGCTACACCTTC

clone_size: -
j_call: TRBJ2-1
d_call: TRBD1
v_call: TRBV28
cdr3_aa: CASSSGQVYNEQFF
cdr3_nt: TGTGCCAGCAGTTCGGGACAGGTTTACAATGAGCAGTTCTTC

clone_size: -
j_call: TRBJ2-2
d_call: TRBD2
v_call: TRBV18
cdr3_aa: CASSPSGRNTGELFF
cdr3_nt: TGTGCCAGCTCACCGAGCGGGAGAAACACCGGGGAGCTGTTTTTT

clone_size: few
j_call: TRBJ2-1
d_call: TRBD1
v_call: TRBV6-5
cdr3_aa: CASSYRDRGKRGQFF
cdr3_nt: TGTGCCAGCAGTTACCGGGACAGGGGGAAAAGGGGGCAGTTCTTC

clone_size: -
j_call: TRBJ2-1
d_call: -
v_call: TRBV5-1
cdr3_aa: CASSGAYNEQFF
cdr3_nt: TGCGCCAGCAGCGGGGCTTACAATGAGCAGTTCTTC

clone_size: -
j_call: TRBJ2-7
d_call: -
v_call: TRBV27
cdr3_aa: CASSLYRQDTYEQYF
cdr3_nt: TGTGCCAGCAGTTTATACCGACAGGATACCTACGAGCAGTACTTC

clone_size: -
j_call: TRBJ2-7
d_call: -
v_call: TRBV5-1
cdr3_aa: CASSTDNEQYF
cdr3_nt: TGCGCCAGCAGCACCGATAACGAGCAGTACTTC

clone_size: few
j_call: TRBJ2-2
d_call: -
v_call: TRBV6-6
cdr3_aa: CASRPGSTGELFF
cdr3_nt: TGTGCCAGCAGGCCAGGATCCACCGGGGAGCTGTTTTTT